This entry lists 19 T cell receptor beta chains sequenced from one sample in a study of monozygotic twins with inflammatory bowel disease. For each CDR3 protein, TCRdb gives one entry from its re-call of the 5' RACE reads, without DNA. The sample totals about 210,000 distinct CDR3 sequences. Sequencing was done on a sample of blood. The source is a human donor with ulcerative colitis or Crohn's disease, or a healthy co-twin of an affected twin (not recorded which).

The rearrangement joins TRBV24-1 to TRBJ2-2. CDR1 and CDR2 (germline): KGHDR, SFDVKD. CDR3 length: 15 residues. The chain's CDR3 is CATSEPYRLEKELFF.

The chain links TRBV24-1 to TRBJ2-1; TCRdb names TRBD2, which stays unverified in the absence of DNA. Germline CDR1 is KGHDR and CDR2 is SFDVKD. There are 16 residues in the CDR3. This CDR3 is CATSDQLAGGILEQFF.

The rearrangement joins TRBV5-1 to TRBJ2-1. This CDR3 has 14 residues. Germline CDR1 and CDR2: SGHRS and YFSETQ. CDR3: CASSFEASYNEQFF.

The chain joins TRBV6-2 or TRBV6-3 to TRBJ2-7; TCRdb gives TRBD1 as the D gene, but with no DNA this cannot be confirmed. The length of the CDR3 is 14 residues. Germline V lookup: CDR1 MNHEY, CDR2 SVGEGT. CDR3: CASSYSVQGNEQYF.

J is TRBJ1-1 and V is TRBV5-1; TCRdb's assignment of TRBD1 cannot be checked, as there is no DNA. Germline V gene lookup returns CDR1 SGHRS and CDR2 YFSETQ. CDR3 length: 15 residues. CDR3: CASSLVGALGTEAFF.

V gene TRBV6-2 or TRBV6-3 combines with J gene TRBJ1-1; TCRdb selects TRBD1, and the lack of DNA leaves this call unchecked. The germline CDR1 and CDR2 sequences are MNHEY and SVGEGT. The CDR3 covers 12 residues. CDR3 sequence: CASSDRRAEAFF.

The chain has TRBV27 and TRBJ2-1; the D call of TRBD2 rests on TCRdb alone, since no DNA is present to check it. Germline values: CDR1 MNHEY, CDR2 SMNVEV (reference sequence). The CDR3 loop spans 17 amino acids. Here the CDR3 reads CASREGGFTETYNEQFF.

The V and J genes are TRBV7-9 and TRBJ2-5; TCRdb gives TRBD2 as the D gene, but with no DNA this cannot be confirmed. Germline V CDR1 and CDR2: SEHNR, FQNEAQ (reference sequence). The CDR3 contains 17 residues. The CDR3 reads CASSGPIPAGGKETQYF.

The J gene is TRBJ1-3, the V gene TRBV24-1; lacking DNA, the TRBD1 call made by TCRdb goes unchecked. CDR3 length equals 17 residues. CDR1 and CDR2 from the germline V gene are KGHDR and SFDVKD. CDR3 sequence reads: CATSDGVGDRKRNTIYF.

The rearrangement uses TRBV5-1 and TRBJ1-2; TCRdb selects TRBD1, and the lack of DNA leaves this call unchecked. CDR3 length: 16 residues. Germline loops: CDR1 SGHRS, CDR2 YFSETQ. The CDR3 here is CASSLDRLGQSYGYTF.

V is TRBV20-1 and J is TRBJ2-1; the TCRdb call, TRBD1, lacks DNA for checking. Germline values: CDR1 DFQATT, CDR2 SNEGSKA (reference sequence). The length of the CDR3 is 13 residues. CDR3 in amino acids: CSASGGPTNEQFF.

The chain links TRBV3-1 to TRBJ2-7; TCRdb's D call of TRBD1 is untestable without DNA. CDR3 length: 14 residues. The germline gives CDR1 LGHDT, CDR2 YNNKEL (reference sequence). The CDR3 is CASSQEGGRAEQYF.

The gene calls are TRBV5-1 and TRBJ2-7; TCRdb outputs TRBD2, but without DNA this stays unchecked. The germline gives CDR1 SGHRS, CDR2 YFSETQ. The CDR3 consists of 14 residues. CDR3 in amino acids: CASQAGGTSYEQYF.

The genes are TRBV15 and TRBJ2-1; the TCRdb D gene call, TRBD2, has no DNA to confirm it. This CDR3 is 18 amino acids long. CDR1 LNHNV and CDR2 YYDKDF come from the germline V gene (reference sequence). CDR3 amino acids: CATSTPSGGASVYNEQFF. The full variable domain, with the rest looked up from reference TRBV15 and TRBJ2-1, is DAMVIQNPRYQVTQFGKPVTLSCSQTLNHNVMYWYQQKSSQAPKLLFHYYDKDFNNEADTPDNFQSRRPNTSFCFLDIRSPGLGDTAMYLCATSTPSGGASVYNEQFFGPGTRLTVL.

V gene TRBV20-1 combines with J gene TRBJ1-1; TCRdb reports TRBD1, a call that lacks DNA to check it against. The CDR3 runs 13 residues. Germline loops: CDR1 DFQATT, CDR2 SNEGSKA (reference sequence). The CDR3 protein is CSVEGAVNTEAFF.

This chain links TRBV6-5 with TRBJ2-2; TCRdb calls TRBD1, which cannot be checked without DNA. Germline lookup yields CDR1 MNHEY and CDR2 SVGAGI. The CDR3 runs 16 residues. The CDR3 loop is CASSYSPGDNTGELFF.

This chain links TRBV27 with TRBJ2-7; no DNA is available, so the TRBD1 call from TCRdb remains unchecked. The CDR3 is 14 residues long. Germline V gives CDR1 MNHEY, CDR2 SMNVEV (reference sequence). CDR3 sequence reads: CASSLTAWGYEQYF.

The chain carries TRBV5-6 and TRBJ2-1; TCRdb's D call of TRBD1 is untestable without DNA. Per the germline V gene, CDR1 is SGHDT and CDR2 is YYEEEE. This CDR3 is built from 12 residues. The CDR3 sequence: CASSPGGGEQFF.

The chain uses TRBV29-1 and TRBJ1-4; TCRdb selects TRBD1, and the lack of DNA leaves this call unchecked. Germline V gene lookup returns CDR1 SQVTM and CDR2 ANQGSEA. This CDR3 is built from 14 residues. Here the CDR3 reads CSVRGMQGNEKLFF.